The entry below gives a single TCR beta chain sequence along with its context. What it recognizes is unknown. The source of the sample is a study of T cell repertoires in cytomegalovirus infection. Across the whole study: From public TCR beta signatures came an indication of both CMV infection and matching HLA type.

Whole-study results and caveats: Public TCR beta family frequency separated CMV-and-HLA carriers, including in an independent cohort. HLA-C-restricted CMV-specific TCR beta clonotypes prevailed in the ex vivo response.

The length of the CDR3 is 15 residues. Germline V CDR1 and CDR2: LGHNA, YSLEER. J was trimmed by 1 base and V by 3 bases; bases with no gene match: 5. TCRdb reprocessed the reads with MiXCR, giving one entry per CDR3 protein. The table has hundreds of thousands of distinct CDR3 sequences, around 30% seen once. The genes are TRBV4-3 and TRBJ2-7; 8 bases match TRBD1. The clonotype originates from a human donor in good health (CMV status not recorded). Some clones in this sample may be carry-over from other donors' samples. Sample: cultured PBMCs, taken from culture after CMV antigen stimulation. The CDR3 DNA is TGCGCCAGCAGCCATCGGACAGGGCTTTCCTACGAGCAGTACTTC. It specifies CASSHRTGLSYEQYF.